Sequencing of this T cell receptor (beta chain) was carried out in a study of OX40 agonist ivuxolimab in advanced cancers. Study at large: Ivuxolimab, an agonistic anti-OX40 (CD134) antibody, was given to patients. Participants averaged roughly 57 years of age (range roughly 23 to 90) and were around 83% male. General study points: Among expanded peripheral T cells, antigen specificity went undetermined.

In the case of this clone: Its specificity is unknown.

Baseline, cycle 4 day 1, and cycle 7 day 1 were the blood sampling points. Assay: immunoSEQ multiplex PCR; the TCRdb copy retains only in-frame clones and omits some. The table includes approximately 60,000 clones, around four fifths detected once. The source material was CD4+ or CD8+ T cells sorted from blood, sampled in a trial of the OX40 agonist ivuxolimab. The receptor comes from an adult with an advanced solid tumor such as melanoma, head and neck, liver or kidney cancer.

The CDR3 is CASSSRQLNTIYF. CDR3 coding DNA: TGTGCCAGTAGTTCCAGACAGTTAAACACCATATATTTT. The V call is TRBV19, the J call TRBJ1-3, with D maybe TRBD1 (5 bases). The CDR3 loop spans 13 amino acids. V lost 5 bases and J lost 6, with 11 bases in between. Germline values: CDR1 LNHDA, CDR2 SQIVND (reference sequence).